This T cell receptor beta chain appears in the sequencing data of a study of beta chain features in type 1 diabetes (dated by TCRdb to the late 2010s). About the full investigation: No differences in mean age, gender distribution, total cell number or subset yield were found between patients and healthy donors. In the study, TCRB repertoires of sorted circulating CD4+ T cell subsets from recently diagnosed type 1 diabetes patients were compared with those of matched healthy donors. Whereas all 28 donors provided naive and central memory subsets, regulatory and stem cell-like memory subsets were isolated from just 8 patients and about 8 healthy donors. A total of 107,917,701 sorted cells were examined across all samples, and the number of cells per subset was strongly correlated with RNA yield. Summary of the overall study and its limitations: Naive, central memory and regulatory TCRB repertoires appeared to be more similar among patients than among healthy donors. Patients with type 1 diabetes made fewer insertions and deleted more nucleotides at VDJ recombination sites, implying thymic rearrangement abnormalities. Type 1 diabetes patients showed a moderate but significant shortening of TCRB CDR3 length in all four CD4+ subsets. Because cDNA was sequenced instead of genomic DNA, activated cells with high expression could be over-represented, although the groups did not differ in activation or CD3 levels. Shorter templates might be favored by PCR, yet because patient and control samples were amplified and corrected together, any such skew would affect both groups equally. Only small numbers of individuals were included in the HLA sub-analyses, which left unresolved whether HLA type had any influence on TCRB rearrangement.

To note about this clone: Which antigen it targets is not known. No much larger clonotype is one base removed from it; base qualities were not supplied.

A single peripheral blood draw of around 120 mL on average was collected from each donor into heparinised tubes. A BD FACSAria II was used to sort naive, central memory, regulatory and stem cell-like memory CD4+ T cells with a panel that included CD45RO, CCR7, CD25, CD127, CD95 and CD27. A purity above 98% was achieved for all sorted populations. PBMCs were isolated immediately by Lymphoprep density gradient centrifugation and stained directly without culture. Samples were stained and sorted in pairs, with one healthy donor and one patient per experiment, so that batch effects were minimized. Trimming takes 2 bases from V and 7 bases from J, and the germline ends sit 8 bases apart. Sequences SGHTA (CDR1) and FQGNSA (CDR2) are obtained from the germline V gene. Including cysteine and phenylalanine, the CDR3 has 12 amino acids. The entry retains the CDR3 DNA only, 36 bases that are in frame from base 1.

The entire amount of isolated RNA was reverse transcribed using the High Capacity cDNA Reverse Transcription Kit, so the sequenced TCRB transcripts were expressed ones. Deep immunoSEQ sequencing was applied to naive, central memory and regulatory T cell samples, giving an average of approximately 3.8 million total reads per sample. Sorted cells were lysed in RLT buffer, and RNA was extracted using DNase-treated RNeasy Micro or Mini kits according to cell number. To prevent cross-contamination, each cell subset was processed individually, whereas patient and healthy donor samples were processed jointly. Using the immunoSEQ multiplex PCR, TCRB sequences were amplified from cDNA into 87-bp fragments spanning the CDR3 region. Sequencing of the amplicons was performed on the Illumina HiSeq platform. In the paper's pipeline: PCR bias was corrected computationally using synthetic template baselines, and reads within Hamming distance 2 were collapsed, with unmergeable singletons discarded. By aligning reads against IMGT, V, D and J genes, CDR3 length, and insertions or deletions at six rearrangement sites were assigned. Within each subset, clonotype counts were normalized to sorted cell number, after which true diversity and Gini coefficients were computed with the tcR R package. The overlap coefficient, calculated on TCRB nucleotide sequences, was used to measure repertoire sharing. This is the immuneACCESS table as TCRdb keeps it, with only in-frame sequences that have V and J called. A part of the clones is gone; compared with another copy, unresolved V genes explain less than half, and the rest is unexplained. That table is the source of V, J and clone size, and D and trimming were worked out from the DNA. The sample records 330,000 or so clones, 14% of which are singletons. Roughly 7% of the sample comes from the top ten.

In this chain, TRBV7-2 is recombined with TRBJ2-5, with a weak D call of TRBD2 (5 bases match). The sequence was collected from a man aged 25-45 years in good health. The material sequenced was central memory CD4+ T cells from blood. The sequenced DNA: TGTGCCAGCAGCTTATCAGAGGGGACCCAGTACTTC. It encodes CASSLSEGTQYF.